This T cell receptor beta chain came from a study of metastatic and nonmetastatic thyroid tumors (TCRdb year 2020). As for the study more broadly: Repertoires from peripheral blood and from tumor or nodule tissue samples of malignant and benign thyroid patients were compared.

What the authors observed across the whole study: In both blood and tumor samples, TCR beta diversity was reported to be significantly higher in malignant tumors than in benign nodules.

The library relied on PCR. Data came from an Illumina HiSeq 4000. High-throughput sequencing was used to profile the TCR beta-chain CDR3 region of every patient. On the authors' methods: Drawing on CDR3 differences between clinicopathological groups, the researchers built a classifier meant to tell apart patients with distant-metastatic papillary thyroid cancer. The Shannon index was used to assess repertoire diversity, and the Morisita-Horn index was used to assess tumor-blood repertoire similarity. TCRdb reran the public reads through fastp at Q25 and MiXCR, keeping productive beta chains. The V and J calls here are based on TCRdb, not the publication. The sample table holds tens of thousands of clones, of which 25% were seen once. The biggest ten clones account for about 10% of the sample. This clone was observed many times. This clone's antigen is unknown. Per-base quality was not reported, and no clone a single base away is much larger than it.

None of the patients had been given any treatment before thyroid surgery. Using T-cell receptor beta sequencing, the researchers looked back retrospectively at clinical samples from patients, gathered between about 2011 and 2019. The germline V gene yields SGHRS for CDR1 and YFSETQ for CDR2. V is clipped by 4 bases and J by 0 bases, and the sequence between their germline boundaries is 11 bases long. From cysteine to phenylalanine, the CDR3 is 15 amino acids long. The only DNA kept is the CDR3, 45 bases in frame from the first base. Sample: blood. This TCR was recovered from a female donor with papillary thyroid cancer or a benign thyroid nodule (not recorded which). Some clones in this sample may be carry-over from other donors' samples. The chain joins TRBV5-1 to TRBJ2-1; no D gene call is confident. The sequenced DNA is TGCGCCAGCAGCGTTGGCGATAGCTCCTACAATGAGCAGTTCTTC. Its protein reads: CASSVGDSSYNEQFF.